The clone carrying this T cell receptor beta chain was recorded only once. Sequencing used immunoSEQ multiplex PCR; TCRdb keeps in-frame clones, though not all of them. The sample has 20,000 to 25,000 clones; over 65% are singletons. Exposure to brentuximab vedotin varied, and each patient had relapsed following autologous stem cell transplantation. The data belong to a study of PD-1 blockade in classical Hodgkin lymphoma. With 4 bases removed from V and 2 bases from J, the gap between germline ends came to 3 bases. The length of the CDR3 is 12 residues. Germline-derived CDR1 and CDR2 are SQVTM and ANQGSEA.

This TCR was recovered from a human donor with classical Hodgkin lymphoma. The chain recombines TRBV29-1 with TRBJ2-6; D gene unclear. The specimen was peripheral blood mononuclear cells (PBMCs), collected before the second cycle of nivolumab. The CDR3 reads CSVGAGANVLTF. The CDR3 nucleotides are TGCAGCGTTGGAGCTGGGGCCAACGTCCTGACTTTC.